The rows below give T cell receptor beta chains drawn from one sample of a study of shared clonotypes between healthy human individuals. The data were produced by immunoSEQ multiplex PCR, yet TCRdb's version contains in-frame clones alone and is incomplete. The repertoire holds about 470,000 clones, with 75% to 85% as singletons. Material: PBMCs. These receptors all stem from a woman between 40 and 50 years old in good health. Some clones in this sample may be carry-over from other donors' samples. Both conserved end residues are part of each CDR3.

v_gene	j_gene	CDR3aa
TRBV5-1	TRBJ2-1	CASSATAGPGGYYNEQFF
TRBV29-1	TRBJ1-4	CSASNSGQSNEKLFF
TRBV10-3	TRBJ2-6	CAISTVVGANVLTF
TRBV6-6	TRBJ2-1	CASKTGPGSYNEQFF
TRBV12-5	TRBJ2-1	CASGFSVYNEQFF
TRBV28	TRBJ2-2	CASSPRQGNTGELFF
TRBV27	TRBJ1-2	CASSLSPVRPGYTF
TRBV28	TRBJ1-2	CASSPPGRHYGYTF
TRBV7-2	TRBJ2-5	CASSHRSGRETQYF
TRBV19	TRBJ2-1	CASRGTSRYNEQFF
TRBV18	TRBJ1-1	CASSPTENTEAFF
TRBV25-1	TRBJ2-2	CASSDRGPTGELFF
TRBV5-1	TRBJ2-7	CASSSQPGQGSYEQYF
TRBV4-1	TRBJ1-1	CASTRPGGGGNTEAFF
TRBV9	TRBJ2-3	CASSGSSGIIDTQYF
TRBV7-8	TRBJ1-5	CASSLSKAGQPLFRAQHF